Listed here is a single TCR beta chain. Its antigen is unknown. The CDR3 runs to 13 residues. V was shortened by 10 bases and J by 4 bases, with 15 bases between the two germline ends. Germline-derived CDR1 and CDR2 are MDHEN and SYDVKM. The data were taken from a study of shared clonotypes between healthy human individuals. Overall study findings and caveats: Rarefaction showed that sequencing of sorted subsets was incomplete (despite large depth). Since donors were few, the genetic and exposure-history diversity represented was limited. Sharing across a few donors was seen in roughly 5% of naive CD4 clonotypes.

Measured with immunoSEQ multiplex PCR; TCRdb has only the in-frame clones, and not every one. The repertoire has 2.3 million or so clones, over 90% of them found once; the top ten carry roughly 0.36%. The split of CD4+ cells yielded CD45RA+ naive and CD45RA-negative memory subsets. This chain uses TRBV28 with TRBJ2-3, with D unclear. Sequencing was done on a sample of naive CD4+ T cells from PBMCs. Subset described: CD45RA+ positively selected. The sequence was collected from a man younger than 30 in good health. Some clones in this sample may be carry-over from other donors' samples. CDR3 nucleotide sequence: TGTGCCACCCTTTGGGCCGGCGCAGATACGCAGTATTTT. This codes for CATLWAGADTQYF.